This TCR beta chain was found in a study of blood T cell repertoires in COVID-19. The germline gives CDR1 LGHNT, CDR2 FRNRAP. The CDR3 is 17 amino acids. The J segment lost 4 bases and the V segment lost 0 bases, leaving 9 bases of the junction unmatched. Assay: immunoSEQ multiplex PCR; the TCRdb copy retains only in-frame clones and omits some. Among 300,000 to 350,000 clones listed, almost 90% were seen once. This TCR was recovered from a woman aged 70-85 years with COVID-19, enrolled during active disease. The sequenced material came from peripheral blood. V is TRBV12-5 and J is TRBJ2-1, with 7 bases that match TRBD1. CDR3 coding DNA: TGTGCTAGTGGTTTGGTACTCCTGACAGGGCCGTACAATGAGCAGTTCTTC. Protein: CASGLVLLTGPYNEQFF.